The 19 T cell receptor beta chains below all came from one sample that was sequenced in a study of control samples from healthy donors and cancer patients. The table came from immunoSEQ multiplex PCR; TCRdb's copy has only in-frame clones and leaves some out. The repertoire holds around 86,000 clones, with approximately 90% as singletons. The sequencing input was PBMCs. All receptors come from an older woman with head and neck cancer.

This clone was observed a few times. This chain links TRBV15 with TRBJ2-7; D not certain. V was trimmed by 8 bases and J by 0 bases, leaving 11 bases between them. This CDR3 spans 13 amino acids. Germline values: CDR1 LNHNV, CDR2 YYDKDF (reference sequence). CDR3 residues: CATAMGSSYEQYF. CDR3 bases: TGTGCCACCGCGATGGGGTCCTCCTACGAGCAGTACTTC.

The rearrangement links TRBV12-3 or TRBV12-4 to TRBJ2-1, with 12 bases aligning to TRBD2. This CDR3 is 12 amino acids long. Trimming at V came to 6 bases and at J to 14 bases, leaving 5 bases not matched to a gene. Here the CDR3 DNA reads TGTGCCAGCAGGTCTAGCGGGAGGGAAAAGTTCTTC. It encodes CASRSSGREKFF.

The chain joins TRBV5-4 to TRBJ2-1; 7 bases line up with TRBD2. CDR3 length equals 16 residues. CDR1 is SGHNT and CDR2 is YYREEE in the germline V gene (reference sequence). Trimming took 4 bases from V and 0 from J; bases not matched to a gene: 7. The CDR3 DNA is TGTGCCAGCAGCCCGGGAAGCGGGAACTCCTACAATGAGCAGTTCTTC. As protein: CASSPGSGNSYNEQFF.

The CDR3 here is CASSSRGGGTPETQYF. The CDR3 DNA is TGTGCCAGCAGCTCAAGAGGTGGCGGGACTCCTGAGACCCAGTACTTC. The V and J genes are TRBV7-8 and TRBJ2-5, with D perhaps matching TRBD2 (6 bases). The CDR3 is 16 residues long. The germline gives CDR1 SGHVS, CDR2 FQNEAQ. The germline V and J ends were trimmed by 4 bases and 5 bases, with 20 bases remaining between them.

The chain combines TRBV24-1 with TRBJ1-5; D not resolved. The V gene lost 1 base and the J gene lost 6 bases, with 3 bases spanning the gap. Per the germline V gene, CDR1 is KGHDR and CDR2 is SFDVKD. The CDR3 extends over 12 amino acids. CDR3 region: CATSDLGQPQHF. CDR3 coding DNA: TGTGCCACCAGTGATTTAGGTCAGCCCCAGCATTTT.

This chain connects TRBV5-6 to TRBJ1-2; D perhaps matches TRBD1 (5 bases). CDR3 length: 13 residues. The V gene lost 4 bases and the J gene lost 8 bases, with 15 bases spanning the gap. CDR1 is SGHDT and CDR2 is YYEEEE in the germline V gene. The CDR3 bases are TGTGCCAGCAGCCGTGCGGGGGTGGTCGGCTACACCTTC. Amino acid sequence: CASSRAGVVGYTF.

The chain carries TRBV6-1 and TRBJ1-5; TRBD1 agrees at 7 bases. The CDR3 is 17 amino acids. With 1 base clipped from V and 5 bases from J, the junction kept 11 bases outside the gene matches. Per the germline V gene, CDR1 is MNHNS and CDR2 is SASEGT. CDR3 sequence: CASSEGIPGTDYQPQHF. DNA of the CDR3: TGTGCCAGCAGTGAAGGGATCCCCGGGACAGATTATCAGCCCCAGCATTTT.

The chain joins TRBV6-5 to TRBJ2-7; perhaps TRBD2 as D (6 bases). V lost 6 bases to trimming and J lost 2 bases, with 11 bases between them. This CDR3 contains 13 residues. From germline, CDR1 is MNHEY and CDR2 SVGAGI. The CDR3 here is CASSLSGAYEQYF. CDR3 coding DNA: TGTGCCAGCAGCCTCTCGGGAGCCTACGAGCAGTACTTC.

A single count supports this clone. The rearrangement links TRBV29-1 to TRBJ2-1; D is uncertain. The CDR3 loop spans 13 amino acids. The V end was cut by 5 bases, the J end by 5 bases, with 13 bases between. The V gene's germline CDR1 is SQVTM and CDR2 ANQGSEA. CDR3 region: CSVSERRNNEQFF. CDR3 DNA: TGCAGCGTTTCTGAAAGGCGAAACAATGAGCAGTTCTTC.

The chain carries TRBV18 and TRBJ1-1, with D maybe TRBD1 (6 bases). The CDR3 contains 17 residues. The V gene's germline CDR1 is KGHSH and CDR2 LQKENI. The germline V and J ends were trimmed by 2 bases and 0 bases, with 16 bases remaining between them. The CDR3 DNA follows: TGTGCCAGCTCACCATATGGACAGCAAGAGATGAACACTGAAGCTTTCTTT. Its translation is CASSPYGQQEMNTEAFF.

Only one count was recorded for this clone. The chain is built from TRBV6-2 or TRBV6-3 and TRBJ1-3; D gene unclear. Per the germline V gene, CDR1 is MNHEY and CDR2 is SVGEGT. The CDR3 sequence is 16 residues long. V was trimmed by 6 bases and J by 4 bases, leaving 19 bases between them. The CDR3 here is CASSNGRRVRGNTIYF. The DNA for the CDR3 is TGTGCCAGCAGCAATGGGAGGCGGGTGAGAGGAAACACCATATATTTT.

The gene calls are TRBV10-2 and TRBJ1-1, with TRBD1 identical over 7 bases. Germline CDR1 is WSHSY and CDR2 is SAAADI. V lost 7 bases to trimming and J lost 6 bases; unmatched junction nucleotides: 17. This CDR3 comprises 16 residues. CDR3 loop: CASTHGPGGGSSEAFF. The CDR3 DNA is TGCGCCAGCACCCACGGGCCAGGGGGTGGGAGCTCTGAAGCTTTCTTT.

This chain joins TRBV10-3 and TRBJ1-6; 7 bases align to TRBD1. The CDR3 totals 13 residues. CDR1 and CDR2 from the germline V gene are ENHRY and SYGVKD. Trimming removed 10 bases from V and 4 bases from J; junction bases left unmatched: 4. The CDR3 loop reads CANGQEYNSPLHF. The DNA of the CDR3 is TGTGCCAACGGACAGGAATATAATTCACCCCTCCACTTT.

The rearrangement joins TRBV30 to TRBJ1-4, with D unresolved. Per germline, CDR1 GTSNPN and CDR2 SVGIG (reference sequence). Trimming took 3 bases from V and 0 from J, leaving 11 bases between them. The CDR3 contains 15 residues. The DNA of the CDR3 is TGTGCCTGGAGAGGGCAGGCCGCAACTAATGAAAAACTGTTTTTT. Its protein is CAWRGQAATNEKLFF. Combining the CDR3 with reference TRBV30 and TRBJ1-4 gives the whole variable domain SQTIHQWPATLVQPVGSPLSLECTVEGTSNPNLYWYRQAAGRGLQLLFYSVGIGQISSEVPQNLSASRPQDRQFILSSKKLLLSDSGFYLCAWRGQAATNEKLFFGSGTQLSVL.

The chain is built from TRBV5-4 and TRBJ2-5, with D maybe TRBD1 (6 bases). Germline CDR1 is SGHNT and CDR2 is YYREEE (reference sequence). Trimming stripped 4 bases from V and 2 bases from J, with 15 bases between. CDR3 size: 15 residues. The CDR3 DNA follows: TGTGCCAGCAGCCCTCAACCTGGACAGCAAGAGACCCAGTACTTC. Its protein is CASSPQPGQQETQYF.

The chain has TRBV9 and TRBJ1-6; weak D call: TRBD1 (5 bases). Germline CDR1 SGDLS, CDR2 YYNGEE. The CDR3 sequence is 15 residues long. With 4 bases removed from V and 9 bases from J, the gap between germline ends came to 17 bases. CDR3 nucleotide sequence: TGTGCCAGCAGCCCCCAGGGCAGGCTGCCTTCACCCCTCCACTTT. It codes for CASSPQGRLPSPLHF.

The V call is TRBV19, the J call TRBJ2-1; 16 bases align to TRBD2. This CDR3 is built from 18 residues. The junction had 13 bases not matched to a gene; V was cut back by 7 bases and J by 7 bases. Germline V gene data show CDR1 as LNHDA and CDR2 as SQIVND (reference sequence). CDR3 sequence: CASTRPGTSGRALNEQFF. For the CDR3, the DNA is TGTGCCAGTACCCGTCCCGGGACTAGCGGGAGGGCCTTGAATGAGCAGTTCTTC.

J is TRBJ1-3 and V is TRBV7-8; tentatively, D is TRBD1 (6 bases). The V end was cut by 5 bases, the J end by 0 bases, with 8 bases between. The length of the CDR3 is 14 residues. Germline V gene lookup returns CDR1 SGHVS and CDR2 FQNEAQ. The CDR3 region has the DNA TGTGCCAGCAGCACGGACAGCTCTGGAAACACCATATATTTT. This gives the protein CASSTDSSGNTIYF.

The rearrangement uses TRBV7-8 and TRBJ2-7; unclear D gene. The CDR3 spans 16 residues. Deletions cut 1 base from V and 0 bases from J, with 13 bases between. The V gene's germline CDR1 is SGHVS and CDR2 FQNEAQ. CDR3 sequence reads: CASSLGTALSSYEQYF. In nucleotides, the CDR3 is TGTGCCAGCAGCTTAGGTACAGCGCTCAGCTCCTACGAGCAGTACTTC.